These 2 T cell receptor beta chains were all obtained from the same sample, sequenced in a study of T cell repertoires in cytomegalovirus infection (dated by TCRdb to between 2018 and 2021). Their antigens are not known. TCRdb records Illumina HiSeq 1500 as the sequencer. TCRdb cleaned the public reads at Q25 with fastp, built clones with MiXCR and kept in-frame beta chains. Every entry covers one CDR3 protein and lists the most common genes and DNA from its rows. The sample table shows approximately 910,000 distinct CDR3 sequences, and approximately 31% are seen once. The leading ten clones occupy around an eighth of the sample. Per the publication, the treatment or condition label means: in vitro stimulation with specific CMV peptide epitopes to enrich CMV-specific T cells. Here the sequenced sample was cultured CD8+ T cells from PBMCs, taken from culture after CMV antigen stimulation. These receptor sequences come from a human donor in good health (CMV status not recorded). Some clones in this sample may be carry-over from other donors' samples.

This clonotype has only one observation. The CDR3 is CASSVGSGTHGYTF. CDR3 nucleotide sequence: TGTGCCAGCAGCGTAGGCTCAGGAACCCATGGCTACACCTTC. The chain employs TRBV9 and TRBJ1-2, with D unresolved. Germline CDR1 reads SGDLS; CDR2 reads YYNGEE. The CDR3 runs 14 residues. Trimming left V 0 bases short and J 6 bases short, with 12 bases between.

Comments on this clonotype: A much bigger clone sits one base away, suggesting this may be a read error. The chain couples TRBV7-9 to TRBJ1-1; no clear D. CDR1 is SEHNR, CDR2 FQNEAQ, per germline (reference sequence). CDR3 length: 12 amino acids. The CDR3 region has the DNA TGTGCCAGCAGCATTCAGAGAAATGAAGCTTTGTTT. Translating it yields CASSIQRNEALF.